This TCR beta chain was documented in a study of CD8+ T cells in alopecia areata. Extraction and reverse transcription of RNA yielded cDNA as the sequencing template. Assay: immunoSEQ multiplex PCR; the TCRdb copy retains only in-frame clones and omits some. Among about 150,000 clones listed, about three fifths were seen once. Remarks on this clone: Its target is not known.

Researchers took lesional scalp punch biopsies and peripheral blood from people who were alopecia areata patients. General study results and limits: Normal skin's resident alphabeta T cells are also sequenced in scalp samples. Especially in alopecia totalis/universalis, lesional scalp showed greater clonality than normal scalp did.

J gave up 4 bases and V 6 bases, and 7 bases lay outside the gene matches. The germline V gene encodes CDR1 SGHTA and CDR2 FQGNSA. The CDR3 sequence is 14 residues long. The starting material was CD4+ T cells sorted from blood, obtained at week 0. The chain combines TRBV7-2 with TRBJ2-5, with 8 bases that match TRBD2. This receptor was identified in a human donor with alopecia areata. The CDR3 protein is CASRRRGARETQYF. CDR3 bases: TGTGCCAGCAGGAGGCGGGGGGCGCGAGAGACCCAGTACTTC.